This TCR beta chain was sequenced in a study of PD-1 blockade in mismatch repair-deficient tumors. V was clipped by 6 bases and J by 0 bases, with 6 bases between them. Germline-derived CDR1 and CDR2 are SNHLY and FYNNEI. The CDR3 has 13 residues. Using immunoSEQ multiplex PCR, the repertoire was profiled, and TCRdb retains in-frame clones only, with some absent. The table has 60,000 to 65,000 clones, around 89% seen once. This clone was seen just once. The sequence was obtained from an adult with mismatch repair-deficient cancer. The sequencing here drew on peripheral blood, taken 52 weeks after starting pembrolizumab. The chain has TRBV2 and TRBJ2-1; maybe TRBD1 (5 bases). The CDR3 loop is CASRDTSYNEQFF. The DNA for the CDR3 is TGTGCCAGCAGGGACACCTCCTACAATGAGCAGTTCTTC.